This paragraph reports one TCR beta chain. The antigen remains undetermined. Tagging with unique molecular identifiers was a feature of the TCR beta cDNA libraries. One entry per CDR3 protein, called by TCRdb with MiXCR from the PCR reads. The table includes over 300,000 distinct CDR3 sequences, roughly 35% detected once. V was shortened by 1 base and J by 5 bases, with 5 bases between the two germline ends. The CDR3 is made up of 13 amino acids. Germline assignment: CDR1 MGHRA and CDR2 YSYEKL. These data belong to a study of post-analysis software for immune sequencing data. Findings and caveats of the study: A significant reduction in normalized Chao1 diversity was observed in multiple sclerosis patients versus controls. Comparison of patients with controls showed about 5 TRBV segments more frequent in patients, TRBV5-6, TRBV5-1 and TRBV20-1 among them.

The TCR was taken from a girl under 18 with multiple sclerosis. Sequenced sample: blood. V and J are TRBV4-1 and TRBJ1-4; D gene uncertain. CDR3 residues: CASSQVPNEKLFF. The CDR3 bases are TGCGCCAGCAGCCAAGTACCGAATGAAAAACTGTTTTTT.